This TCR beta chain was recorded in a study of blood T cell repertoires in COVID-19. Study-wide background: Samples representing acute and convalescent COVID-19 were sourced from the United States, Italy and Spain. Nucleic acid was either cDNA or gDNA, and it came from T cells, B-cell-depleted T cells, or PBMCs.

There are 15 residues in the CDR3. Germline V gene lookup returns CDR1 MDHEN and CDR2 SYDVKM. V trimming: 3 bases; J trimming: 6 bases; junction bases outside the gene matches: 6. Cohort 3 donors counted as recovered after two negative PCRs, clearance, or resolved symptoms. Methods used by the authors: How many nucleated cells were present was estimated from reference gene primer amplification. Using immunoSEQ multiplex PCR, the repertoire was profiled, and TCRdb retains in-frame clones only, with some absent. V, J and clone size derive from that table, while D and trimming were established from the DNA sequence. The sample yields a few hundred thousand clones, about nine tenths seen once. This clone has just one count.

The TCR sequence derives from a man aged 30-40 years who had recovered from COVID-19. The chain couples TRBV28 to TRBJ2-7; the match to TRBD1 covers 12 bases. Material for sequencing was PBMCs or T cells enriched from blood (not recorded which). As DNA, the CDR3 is TGTGCCAGCAGTTTGGGGGGGACAGGGGGCCGCGAGCAGTACTTC. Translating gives CASSLGGTGGREQYF.